Listed below are T cell receptor beta chains from one sample, sequenced in a study of blood T cell repertoires in COVID-19. Assay: immunoSEQ multiplex PCR; the TCRdb copy retains only in-frame clones and omits some. This repertoire shows about 240,000 clones, about four fifths found once; its top ten account for approximately 7.5%. Specimen: peripheral blood. These receptors were obtained from a woman of 80 years or more with COVID-19, enrolled during active disease. Each CDR3 is given with its conserved first and last residue. D genes are given only for firm matches. Size tells how often a clone was seen (once, few, many) or the class of an expanded clone, and some rows leave it out.

clone_size	v_call	d_call	j_call	cdr3_aa	cdr3_nt
once	TRBV4-1	NA	TRBJ1-6	CASSQERQVSPLHF	TGCGCCAGCAGCCAAGAGAGACAGGTTTCACCCCTCCACTTT
NA	TRBV28	NA	TRBJ1-5	CASSLPSSNQPQHF	TGTGCCAGCAGTTTACCATCTAGCAATCAGCCCCAGCATTTT
NA	TRBV6-6	NA	TRBJ1-5	CASSPGSNQPQHF	TGTGCCAGCAGTCCCGGTAGCAATCAGCCCCAGCATTTT
once	TRBV5-4	NA	TRBJ1-2	CASSLGGAWRNTNYGYTF	TGTGCCAGCAGCTTAGGGGGTGCCTGGAGGAACACTAACTATGGCTACACCTTC
NA	TRBV30	NA	TRBJ1-3	CAWSVPGSGNTIYF	TGTGCCTGGAGTGTACCGGGGTCTGGAAACACCATATATTTT
NA	TRBV19	NA	TRBJ2-7	CASNRGPSYEQYF	TGTGCCAGTAACCGGGGTCCTTCCTACGAGCAGTACTTC
NA	TRBV6-5	NA	TRBJ2-6	CASSYSGTGANVLTF	TGTGCCAGCAGTTACTCGGGCACTGGGGCCAACGTCCTGACTTTC
NA	TRBV5-4	TRBD2	TRBJ2-3	CASSLVAGGPTDTQYF	TGTGCCAGCAGCTTGGTAGCGGGGGGGCCTACAGATACGCAGTATTTT
NA	TRBV14	NA	TRBJ2-1	CASSPRTGWRMRQFF	TGTGCCAGCAGCCCTAGGACTGGATGGAGGATGCGGCAGTTCTTC
NA	TRBV5-1	NA	TRBJ2-5	CASSRGVDEGETQYF	TGCGCCAGCAGTAGAGGTGTAGATGAGGGAGAGACCCAGTACTTC
NA	TRBV10-3	NA	TRBJ2-1	CAISLGVAYNEQFF	TGTGCCATCAGTTTAGGAGTCGCCTACAATGAGCAGTTCTTC
NA	TRBV7-9	TRBD1	TRBJ1-2	CASSPNRDRALQGYTF	TGTGCCAGCAGCCCTAACCGGGACAGGGCACTTCAGGGCTACACCTTC
NA	TRBV3-1/TRBV3-2	NA	TRBJ1-4	CASSPSGRATNEKLFF	TGTGCCAGCAGCCCCAGCGGAAGAGCAACTAATGAAAAACTGTTTTTT
few	TRBV30	NA	TRBJ2-5	CAWRPQEETQYF	TGTGCCTGGAGGCCTCAGGAAGAGACCCAGTACTTC
NA	TRBV7-8	NA	TRBJ1-5	CASSQLKNQPQHF	TGTGCCAGCAGCCAACTGAAAAATCAGCCCCAGCATTTT